This T cell receptor beta chain was sequenced in a study of control samples from healthy donors and cancer patients. This clone was observed once. V lost 1 base and J lost 0, with 5 bases in between. The CDR3 loop spans 14 amino acids. Per the germline V gene, CDR1 is SGHTA and CDR2 is FQGNSA. Libraries were prepared by immunoSEQ multiplex PCR; TCRdb keeps only in-frame clonotypes and omits some of them. The sample has approximately 110,000 clones, approximately 90% seen once. Sequencing input: blood. This clonotype was obtained from a woman younger than 30 in good health. The gene calls are TRBV7-2 and TRBJ2-3; D is uncertain. The CDR3: CASSLEASTDTQYF. The CDR3 coding sequence is TGTGCCAGCAGCTTAGAGGCTAGCACAGATACGCAGTATTTT.